This T cell receptor (beta chain) was captured by sequencing in a study of follicular helper T cells after annual influenza vaccination. Study-wide results and limits: Day 7 ICOS+CD38+ clones later appeared mostly in ICOS-CD38- cTfh.

V was shortened by 3 bases and J by 1 base, with 6 bases between the two germline ends. The CDR3 length is 13 residues. CDR1 and CDR2 (germline): SGHTA, FQGNSA. Measured with immunoSEQ multiplex PCR; TCRdb has only the in-frame clones, and not every one. The profile shows roughly 10,000 clones, around four fifths of them singletons. Time point defined: 2015-2016 season, 7 days after influenza vaccination. Per time point, roughly 40-100 mL of blood was sampled. About this clone itself: Its antigen is currently unknown. The sample has other DNA sequences that encode this CDR3 too.

The sequencing here drew on CXCR5- memory CD4+ T cells sorted from blood, taken 7 days after influenza vaccination. The TCR comes from an adult who received the influenza vaccine. V is TRBV7-2 and J is TRBJ1-1, with a possible D match to TRBD1 (6 bases). The CDR3 loop reads CASSLGQNTEAFF. The CDR3 bases are TGTGCCAGCAGCTTGGGACAGAACACTGAAGCTTTCTTT.